Each of the 32 T cell receptor beta chains below was sequenced from the same sample in a study of T cell repertoires in cytomegalovirus infection. Using its own MiXCR run on the reads, TCRdb lists one record per CDR3 protein. The table shows 510,000 or so distinct CDR3 sequences, with about 26% occurring only once. Material: PBMCs. These receptors were taken from a human donor in good health (CMV status not recorded). Some clones in this sample may be carry-over from other donors' samples.

V is TRBV6-2 or TRBV6-3 and J is TRBJ2-2, with a possible D match to TRBD2 (5 bases). Germline loops: CDR1 MNHEY, CDR2 SVGEGT. Trimming shortened V by 2 bases and J by 2 bases, and 9 bases separated the two germline ends. This CDR3 contains 15 residues. The CDR3 loop reads CASSYLRGNTGELFF. In DNA form, the CDR3 reads TGTGCCAGCAGTTACCTTCGGGGAAACACCGGGGAGCTGTTTTTT.

The rearrangement links TRBV11-2 to TRBJ2-4; D unresolved. Looked up from germline, CDR1 is SGHAT and CDR2 is FQNNGV. V lost 1 base and J lost 0, with 16 bases in between. The CDR3 is 18 residues long. CDR3 amino acids: CASSLGSLWGRAKNIQYF. For the CDR3, the DNA is TGTGCCAGCAGCTTAGGGTCCCTTTGGGGAAGAGCCAAAAACATTCAGTACTTC.

The chain joins TRBV7-9 to TRBJ2-5; TRBD1 is a possible D gene (6 bases). V was cut by 1 base and J by 2 bases, with 23 bases left in between. The CDR3 consists of 19 residues. The V gene's germline CDR1 is SEHNR and CDR2 FQNEAQ (reference sequence). The CDR3: CASSLGRIRTAKGQETQYF. DNA of the CDR3: TGTGCCAGCAGCTTAGGGAGAATTCGGACAGCCAAAGGACAAGAGACCCAGTACTTC.

This clonotype has more than one count but fewer than ten. V gene TRBV20-1 combines with J gene TRBJ2-3, with D possibly TRBD2 on 5 matching bases. The CDR3 contains 15 residues. The germline V gene has CDR1 DFQATT and CDR2 SNEGSKA (reference sequence). Deletions cut 0 bases from V and 2 bases from J, with 12 bases between. The CDR3 sequence is CSARDPPGNTDTQYF. CDR3 bases: TGCAGTGCTAGAGATCCCCCGGGAAACACAGATACGCAGTATTTT.

The table lists this clonotype with a few counts. The chain carries TRBV7-2 and TRBJ2-7; the D gene is possibly TRBD1 (7 bases). Germline-derived CDR1 and CDR2 are SGHTA and FQGNSA. The CDR3 is 16 amino acids. The ends were cut back, 2 bases at V and 3 bases at J, with 17 bases in the middle. CDR3 nucleotides: TGTGCCAGCAGCTTACCCGCCGGGCAGGGGGGCTACGAGCAGTACTTC. Encoded protein: CASSLPAGQGGYEQYF.

This clonotype was recorded once. The V call is TRBV10-3, the J call TRBJ2-5; D gene ambiguous. The CDR3 is 16 amino acids. Trimming removed 2 bases from V and 2 bases from J, with 15 bases in between. Germline V lookup: CDR1 ENHRY, CDR2 SYGVKD. The CDR3 loop reads CAISEGYGELQETQYF. CDR3 bases: TGTGCCATCAGTGAGGGGTATGGAGAGTTACAAGAGACCCAGTACTTC.

This clonotype was observed many times. The junction and the germline gene differ at one end; a read error may be behind it. The J gene is TRBJ2-5, the V gene TRBV7-7; possible D gene TRBD2, 5 bases. Germline CDR1 and CDR2: SSHAT and FNYEAQ (reference sequence). This CDR3 spans 13 amino acids. The CDR3 loop is CASSPRGLETQYF. CDR3 sequence (DNA): TGTGCTAGCAGCCCCCGAGGGTTGGAGACCCAGTACTTC.

This clonotype has only a few counts. V usage is TRBV7-9 and J usage is TRBJ2-7; TRBD2 aligns across 12 bases. Looked up from germline, CDR1 is SEHNR and CDR2 is FQNEAQ (reference sequence). The CDR3 consists of 15 residues. After removal of 5 bases from V and 5 bases from J, the junction contained 7 bases not matched to a gene. The CDR3 region is CASSATSGRRDEQYF. The DNA for the CDR3 is TGTGCCAGCAGCGCCACTAGCGGGAGGCGTGACGAGCAGTACTTC.

This clonotype was recorded many times. The genes are TRBV7-2 and TRBJ2-1; perhaps TRBD2 as D (6 bases). Germline V gene data show CDR1 as SGHTA and CDR2 as FQGNSA. This CDR3 spans 13 amino acids. V lost 1 base to trimming and J lost 9 bases, with 10 bases between them. The DNA for the CDR3 is TGTGCCAGCAGCTTAGACCGGAGGGTTGAGCAGTTCTTC. It translates to CASSLDRRVEQFF.

The chain employs TRBV18 and TRBJ1-2; D possibly corresponds to TRBD1 (5 bases). The CDR3 spans 14 residues. Germline V gene sequence: CDR1 KGHSH, CDR2 LQKENI. Trimming took 3 bases from V and 7 from J, leaving 15 bases between them. CDR3 sequence reads: CASSPGRVPGGYTF. CDR3 DNA: TGTGCCAGCTCACCGGGACGGGTCCCCGGTGGCTACACCTTC.

This clonotype was seen a few times. The chain recombines TRBV6-5 with TRBJ2-5; no clear D gene. Trimming shortened V by 3 bases and J by 4 bases, and 15 bases separated the two germline ends. The CDR3 consists of 15 residues. Germline CDR1 MNHEY, CDR2 SVGAGI. In DNA form, the CDR3 reads TGTGCCAGCAGTTATCTGCTGGCAGGTGGAGAGACCCAGTACTTC. Protein sequence: CASSYLLAGGETQYF.

The chain combines TRBV6-1 with TRBJ2-3, with 10 positions matching TRBD2. The CDR3 runs to 16 residues. Germline-derived CDR1 and CDR2 are MNHNS and SASEGT. The J segment lost 5 bases and the V segment lost 7 bases, leaving 12 bases of the junction unmatched. CDR3 sequence: CASTKGLARLEDTQYF. The CDR3, as DNA: TGTGCCAGCACCAAGGGACTAGCGAGATTAGAAGATACGCAGTATTTT.

Only a few counts were recorded for this clonotype. V gene TRBV7-9 combines with J gene TRBJ2-1, with TRBD2 identical over 8 bases. This CDR3 is 13 amino acids long. Germline CDR1 is SEHNR and CDR2 is FQNEAQ (reference sequence). J was trimmed by 14 bases and V by 1 base; bases with no gene match: 7. The CDR3 coding sequence is TGTGCCAGCAGCTTAGTGTTGCGGGAGGTAGAGTTCTTC. This gives the protein CASSLVLREVEFF.

The chain recombines TRBV5-1 with TRBJ1-1; D is uncertain. Trimming removed 6 bases at V and 0 bases at J, with 12 bases between. The germline CDR1 and CDR2 sequences are SGHRS and YFSETQ. The CDR3 covers 14 residues. CDR3 residues: CASKEGVMNTEAFF. CDR3 nucleotide sequence: TGCGCCAGCAAGGAGGGAGTGATGAACACTGAAGCTTTCTTT. Using reference TRBV5-1 and TRBJ1-1 for the parts outside the CDR3, the full variable domain is KAGVTQTPRYLIKTRGQQVTLSCSPISGHRSVSWYQQTPGQGLQFLFEYFSETQRNKGNFPGRFSGRQFSNSRSEMNVSTLELGDSALYLCASKEGVMNTEAFFGQGTRLTVV.

V gene TRBV4-1 combines with J gene TRBJ1-2; 7 bases agree with TRBD1. Per the germline V gene, CDR1 is MGHRA and CDR2 is YSYEKL. The ends lost 1 base at V and 2 bases at J; junction bases unmatched: 4. There are 15 residues in the CDR3. The DNA for the CDR3 is TGCGCCAGCAGCCAAGGGACAGGCCTGAACTATGGCTACACCTTC. It codes for CASSQGTGLNYGYTF.

This rearrangement joins TRBV5-1 to TRBJ1-6; D remains ambiguous. This CDR3 comprises 14 residues. V was clipped by 6 bases and J by 6 bases, with 13 bases between them. Germline CDR1 SGHRS, CDR2 YFSETQ. CDR3 amino acids: CASTEHAGNSPLHF. For the CDR3, the DNA is TGCGCCAGCACCGAACACGCCGGTAATTCACCCCTCCACTTT.

This clonotype was detected many times. The chain recombines TRBV7-2 with TRBJ1-1; no firm D call. The CDR3 covers 13 residues. V lost 6 bases to trimming and J lost 1 base, with 9 bases between them. From germline, CDR1 is SGHTA and CDR2 FQGNSA. The CDR3 sequence: CASRSQSNTEAFF. In DNA form, the CDR3 reads TGTGCCAGCAGGTCGCAGTCGAACACTGAAGCTTTCTTT. The full variable domain, with the rest looked up from reference TRBV7-2 and TRBJ1-1, is GAGVSQSPSNKVTEKGKDVELRCDPISGHTALYWYRQSLGQGLEFLIYFQGNSAPDKSGLPSDRFSAERTGGSVSTLTIQRTQQEDSAVYLCASRSQSNTEAFFGQGTRLTVV.

There are many counts of this clonotype. The rearrangement links TRBV7-2 to TRBJ1-6, with no clear D. With 0 bases removed from V and 13 bases from J, the gap between germline ends came to 13 bases. Looked up from germline, CDR1 is SGHTA and CDR2 is FQGNSA. The CDR3 is made up of 14 amino acids. CDR3 in DNA: TGTGCCAGCAGCTTAGCCTGGGGTGGGAACCCCCTCCACTTT. Protein: CASSLAWGGNPLHF.

The chain uses TRBV19 and TRBJ1-2; D is unresolved. The V end lost 4 bases, the J end lost 0 bases, and 9 bases lay between the germline ends. Germline V gives CDR1 LNHDA, CDR2 SQIVND (reference sequence). The CDR3 runs to 14 residues. The CDR3, as DNA: TGTGCCAGTAGTAATATGGGATCTAACTATGGCTACACCTTC. Encoded protein: CASSNMGSNYGYTF.

J is TRBJ2-5 and V is TRBV20-1; D is undetermined. V was clipped by 3 bases and J by 5 bases, with 7 bases between them. Germline loops: CDR1 DFQATT, CDR2 SNEGSKA (reference sequence). CDR3 size: 11 residues. CDR3 nucleotide sequence: TGCAGTGCTAGGGGGTTTGAGACCCAGTACTTC. Its translation is CSARGFETQYF.

A few counts support this clonotype. The chain has TRBV7-2 and TRBJ2-2; 11 bases map to TRBD2. The CDR3 is 17 amino acids. Trimming removed 1 base from V and 7 bases from J; junction bases left unmatched: 8. Germline lookup yields CDR1 SGHTA and CDR2 FQGNSA. The CDR3 loop is CASSLDSGRARNGELFF. As DNA, the CDR3 is TGTGCCAGCAGCTTAGATAGCGGGAGGGCCAGGAACGGGGAGCTGTTTTTT.

The chain carries TRBV6-5 and TRBJ2-6, with 7 bases aligning to TRBD1. V lost 7 bases and J lost 2; bases outside the gene matches: 8. Germline values: CDR1 MNHEY, CDR2 SVGAGI. CDR3 length equals 16 residues. The CDR3 here is CASTGQVPAGANVLTF. The CDR3, as DNA: TGTGCCAGCACCGGACAGGTCCCGGCTGGGGCCAACGTCCTGACTTTC.

V usage is TRBV25-1 and J usage is TRBJ2-1; maybe TRBD2 (7 bases). V lost 6 bases, J lost 9 bases, and 18 bases lay in between. CDR3 size: 14 residues. Germline values: CDR1 MGHDK, CDR2 SYGVNS. CDR3 nucleotides: TGTGCCAGCAGCGAGGGGGGGGATATTAGTGAGCAGTTCTTC. It yields the protein CASSEGGDISEQFF.

In its sample, this clonotype was seen a few times. The genes are TRBV7-2 and TRBJ2-7; possibly TRBD1 or TRBD2 for D (5 bases each). This CDR3 has 14 residues. Deletions cut 6 bases from V and 1 base from J, with 13 bases between. Germline CDR1 is SGHTA and CDR2 is FQGNSA. The chain's CDR3 is CASRRGAASYEQYF. CDR3 DNA sequence: TGTGCCAGCAGGAGGGGAGCAGCATCCTACGAGCAGTACTTC.

The sample holds a few counts of this clonotype. The chain joins TRBV23-1 to TRBJ2-7, with D possibly called TRBD1 or TRBD2 (5 bases each). TRBV23-1 is an open reading frame, and its role is uncertain. The CDR3 extends over 16 amino acids. The V end lost 4 bases, the J end lost 0 bases, and 16 bases lay between the germline ends. The DNA for the CDR3 is TGCGCCAGCAGTCGATCCCGGGACCCGCCCTCCTACGAGCAGTACTTC. Translating gives CASSRSRDPPSYEQYF.

The chain links TRBV15 to TRBJ2-1; D is uncertain. The germline CDR1 and CDR2 sequences are LNHNV and YYDKDF (reference sequence). The V gene lost 0 bases and the J gene lost 5 bases, with 17 bases spanning the gap. This CDR3 is built from 17 residues. The CDR3 loop is CATSRDSLAILHNEQFF. CDR3 DNA sequence: TGTGCCACCAGCAGAGATAGTTTGGCTATTCTCCACAATGAGCAGTTCTTC.

CDR3 sequence: CAWTPRGQGVLIKNTEAFF. The CDR3 coding sequence is TGTGCCTGGACCCCCAGGGGGCAGGGTGTTTTAATCAAGAACACTGAAGCTTTCTTT. This chain joins TRBV30 and TRBJ1-1; TRBD1 matches 8 bases. The CDR3 has 19 residues. The V segment lost 4 bases and the J segment 1 base; nucleotides outside the gene matches: 20. The germline CDR1 and CDR2 sequences are GTSNPN and SVGIG (reference sequence).

The chain employs TRBV9 and TRBJ1-2; TRBD1 might be the D (6 bases). The length of the CDR3 is 15 residues. Germline V CDR1 and CDR2: SGDLS, YYNGEE. V was pared by 4 bases and J by 3 bases, with 16 bases between. This CDR3 is CASSLRQDVDYGYTF. CDR3 bases: TGTGCCAGCAGCCTACGACAGGACGTCGACTATGGCTACACCTTC.

The chain uses TRBV7-3 and TRBJ1-6; tentative D call: TRBD1 (5 bases). CDR3 length: 13 residues. Germline CDR1 SGHTA, CDR2 FQGTGA. V lost 5 bases and J 7 bases, leaving 9 bases between the germline ends. DNA for the CDR3: TGTGCCAGCAGCACAACAGGCAATTCACCCCTCCACTTT. Translation: CASSTTGNSPLHF. Full variable domain (rest looked up from reference TRBV7-3 and TRBJ1-6): GAGVSQTPSNKVTEKGKYVELRCDPISGHTALYWYRQSLGQGPEFLIYFQGTGAADDSGLPNDRFFAVRPEGSVSTLKIQRTERGDSAVYLCASSTTGNSPLHFGNGTRLTVT.

This clonotype has just a few counts. The chain combines TRBV5-5 with TRBJ1-1, with D tentatively TRBD1 (5 bases). Trimming removed 2 bases at V and 3 bases at J, with 8 bases between. CDR1 is SGHKS and CDR2 is YYEKEE in the germline V gene (reference sequence). This CDR3 region has 13 residues. CDR3 region: CASSFGAHTEAFF. As DNA, the CDR3 is TGTGCCAGCAGCTTCGGGGCACACACTGAAGCTTTCTTT. The whole variable domain, filled in from reference TRBV5-5 and TRBJ1-1, reads DAGVTQSPTHLIKTRGQQVTLRCSPISGHKSVSWYQQVLGQGPQFIFQYYEKEERGRGNFPDRFSARQFPNYSSELNVNALLLGDSALYLCASSFGAHTEAFFGQGTRLTVV.

This clonotype was detected ten times or more. The CDR3 sequence is CASSLWTGWGTEAFF. CDR3 coding DNA: TGTGCCAGCAGCCTATGGACAGGTTGGGGCACTGAAGCTTTCTTT. The chain combines TRBV7-9 with TRBJ1-1, with 7 positions matching TRBD1. V shed 5 bases and J 4 bases; nucleotides not matched to a gene: 10. This CDR3 has 15 residues. CDR1 SEHNR and CDR2 FQNEAQ come from the germline V gene (reference sequence).

The gene calls are TRBV28 and TRBJ2-7; 11 nucleotides agree with TRBD2. With V trimmed by 6 bases and J by 2 bases, 9 bases remained unmatched. In germline, CDR1 is MDHEN, CDR2 SYDVKM. The CDR3 totals 16 residues. In nucleotides, the CDR3 is TGTGCCAGCAGCGAACAAACTAGCGGGGGTCCCTACGAGCAGTACTTC. Protein sequence: CASSEQTSGGPYEQYF. Drawing the rest from reference TRBV28 and TRBJ2-7, the complete variable domain is DVKVTQSSRYLVKRTGEKVFLECVQDMDHENMFWYRQDPGLGLRLIYFSYDVKMKEKGDIPEGYSVSREKKERFSLILESASTNQTSMYLCASSEQTSGGPYEQYFGPGTRLTVT.